This record covers a single T cell receptor beta chain. The antigen is not known. The sample comes from a study of cytomegalovirus exposure and HLA in healthy donors. PCR employed 60 Vbeta and 13 Jbeta primers. Repertoires were generated with immunoSEQ multiplex PCR, while TCRdb's copy carries only in-frame clones and drops some. The sample lists around 160,000 clones; around 80% were seen once. General study findings and limits: In vitro data verified a few CMV-associated chains as specific for CMV antigens. In a later analysis, TCR beta V- and J-gene trimming showed a link to a missense DCLRE1C variant. In an earlier analysis, most TCR beta V segments were productive about 87% or about 30% of the time. High specificity and sensitivity for cytomegalovirus status were reported for the classifier.

This sequence originates from a male donor in good health and CMV-seronegative. The specimen sequenced was PBMCs.

In nucleotides, the CDR3 is TGTGCCAGCAGCGTAGCAATTCGGACTAGCGATCCCACCGGGGAGCTGTTTTTT. It specifies CASSVAIRTSDPTGELFF. V is TRBV9 and J is TRBJ2-2, with 9 bases fitting TRBD2. V lost 0 bases and J lost 4; bases outside the gene matches: 10. This CDR3 is built from 18 residues. The germline V gene encodes CDR1 SGDLS and CDR2 YYNGEE.